This section outlines one TCR beta chain sequence together with its context. These data belong to a study of memory CD4+ T cells and cytomegalovirus serostatus. Study information: Healthy Belgian adult donors included fewer than 10 CMV-positive and approximately 25 CMV-negative people.

As originally analysed: After removing out-of-frame reads, 2,204,828 distinct TCRbeta sequences remained. Profiling relied on immunoSEQ multiplex PCR, and the TCRdb table lists in-frame clones only, not all of them. That table supplies the V and J calls and clone size; D and trimming were determined from the DNA. The data hold 41,000 or so clones, with 70% to 80% observed a single time. The sort gate was single viable CD3+CD4+CD8-CD45RO+ cells for memory CD4+ T cells. CDR3 length: 14 amino acids. Germline assignment: CDR1 MNHEY and CDR2 SVGAGI. V shed 5 bases, J shed 0 bases, and the junction held 4 bases outside the gene matches.

This sequence originates from an adult in good health and CMV-seronegative. This chain uses TRBV6-5 with TRBJ2-7, with 7 bases that match TRBD1. The sample was memory CD4+ T cells from blood. The CDR3 reads CASSLDRLSYEQYF. The CDR3 region has the DNA TGTGCCAGCAGTCTGGACAGGCTCTCCTACGAGCAGTACTTC.